This T cell receptor (beta chain) derives from a study of T cells in Graves' hyperthyroidism and ophthalmopathy. Study observations and caveats: Most expanded thyroid clonotypes above 0.001 also appeared in blood.

In making diagnoses, clinical symptoms, serum thyroxine and TRAb, thyroid ultrasound and orbital computed tomography were all used. The CDR3 length is 14 residues. V was pared by 2 bases and J by 4 bases, with 2 bases of the junction left unmatched. Amplification yielded TCR beta CDR3 regions, with RNA transcripts as the source. The TCR CDR3 was amplified in a first-round RT-PCR using the HTBI primer set. TCRdb passed the multiplex PCR reads through MiXCR, listing each CDR3 protein once. The sample lists some 460,000 distinct CDR3 sequences; roughly 14% were seen once. About this clonotype: What it recognizes is unknown.

The source of this sequence is a woman aged 18-30 years with Graves' hyperthyroidism. V usage is TRBV12-3 or TRBV12-4 and J usage is TRBJ1-3; 7 bases align to TRBD1. Material: blood. The CDR3 bases are TGTGCCAGCAGTTTACGGGACAGAGGAAACACCATATATTTT. Translation: CASSLRDRGNTIYF.